One and the same sample provided the 8 T cell receptor beta chains below, sequenced in a study of T-cell reconstitution after alpha-beta-depleted transplantation in children. Preparation of the TCRbeta library involved a method that used unique molecular identifiers. Each CDR3 protein gets one entry after TCRdb re-called the PCR reads with MiXCR. Of around 200,000 distinct CDR3 sequences listed, 7% to 9% were seen once; the top ten hold under 40%. The sample consisted of PBMCs, mostly from graft donor cells, taken 360 days after TCRalphabeta/CD19-depleted stem cell transplant. The receptors were sampled from a male patient between 2 and 9 years old who had a stem cell transplant for acute myeloid leukemia, so the T cells may come from the graft donor.

This clonotype showed up just a few times. V gene TRBV29-1 combines with J gene TRBJ1-1, with no clear D. This CDR3 has 14 residues. The germline gives CDR1 SQVTM, CDR2 ANQGSEA. Trimming took off 5 bases at V and 1 base at J, with 14 bases between the two ends. In nucleotides, the CDR3 is TGCAGCGTTTCCGTCATACGAGGGAACACTGAAGCTTTCTTT. Protein: CSVSVIRGNTEAFF.

The sample holds many counts of this clonotype. V gene TRBV9 combines with J gene TRBJ2-5; D is perhaps TRBD1 (6 bases). V lost 4 bases and J 0 bases, leaving 13 bases between the germline ends. The CDR3 has 15 residues. Germline V CDR1 and CDR2: SGDLS, YYNGEE. The CDR3 sequence: CASSWGTSNQETQYF. In nucleotides, the CDR3 is TGTGCCAGCAGCTGGGGGACATCAAACCAAGAGACCCAGTACTTC. The full variable domain, completed using reference TRBV9 and TRBJ2-5, is DSGVTQTPKHLITATGQRVTLRCSPRSGDLSVYWYQQSLDQGLQFLIQYYNGEERAKGNILERFSAQQFPDLHSELNLSSLELGDSALYFCASSWGTSNQETQYFGPGTRLLVL.

The chain couples TRBV12-3 or TRBV12-4 to TRBJ2-5; TRBD1 matches at 8 bases. The ends lost 6 bases at V and 5 bases at J; junction bases unmatched: 11. This CDR3 comprises 15 residues. In DNA, the CDR3 is TGTGCCAGCAGGCCCCGGCTGACAGGGGACGAGACCCAGTACTTC. Translating it yields CASRPRLTGDETQYF.

A few counts support this clonotype. The J gene is TRBJ2-4, the V gene TRBV6-5; a possible D gene is TRBD1 (5 bases). The CDR3 is made up of 16 amino acids. V lost 5 bases and J lost 0, with 14 bases in between. Germline V gene data show CDR1 as MNHEY and CDR2 as SVGAGI. CDR3 nucleotides: TGTGCCAGCAGTGTACTCAGGGTTCTAGCCAAAAACATTCAGTACTTC. It encodes CASSVLRVLAKNIQYF.

The rearrangement joins TRBV11-2 to TRBJ2-2; TRBD2 aligns across 14 bases. The germline CDR1 and CDR2 sequences are SGHAT and FQNNGV. The CDR3 consists of 15 residues. V lost 5 bases and J lost 6; bases outside the gene matches: 2. Here the CDR3 DNA reads TGTGCCAGCAGCGAGGGACTAGCGGGGGCCGGGGAGCTGTTTTTT. This translates into CASSEGLAGAGELFF.

This clonotype has only a few counts. This rearrangement joins TRBV18 to TRBJ2-1; 7 bases are a match to TRBD2. CDR3 length: 15 residues. Germline CDR1 and CDR2: KGHSH and LQKENI. Unmatched junction bases numbered 5, after V lost 3 bases and J lost 3 bases. This chain's CDR3 is CASSPGRENYNEQFF. CDR3 DNA: TGTGCCAGCTCACCGGGGCGGGAGAACTACAATGAGCAGTTCTTC. Full variable domain (rest looked up from reference TRBV18 and TRBJ2-1): NAGVMQNPRHLVRRRGQEARLRCSPMKGHSHVYWYRQLPEEGLKFMVYLQKENIIDESGMPKERFSAEFPKEGPSILRIQQVVRGDSAAYFCASSPGRENYNEQFFGPGTRLTVL.

This clonotype was detected ten times or more. V usage is TRBV24-1 and J usage is TRBJ2-7; tentatively, D is TRBD1 (6 bases). CDR3 length: 15 amino acids. Germline loops: CDR1 KGHDR, CDR2 SFDVKD. V lost 9 bases and J 2 bases, leaving 19 bases between the germline ends. CDR3 sequence: CATVCRDTLTYEQYV. CDR3 bases: TGTGCCACCGTCTGCCGGGACACCCTTACCTACGAGCAGTACGTC.

The chain couples TRBV11-2 to TRBJ1-3, with D perhaps TRBD1 (5 bases). Deletions cut 5 bases from V and 1 base from J, with 12 bases between. The germline gives CDR1 SGHAT, CDR2 FQNNGV. CDR3 length: 15 amino acids. The CDR3 protein is CASSRDSRSGNTIYF. The CDR3 DNA reads TGTGCCAGCAGCCGGGACTCAAGATCTGGAAACACCATATATTTT.